Following are 5 T cell receptor beta chains from one sample sequenced in a study of molecular identifiers for immune sequencing clone quantification. TCRdb independently ran MiXCR on the PCR reads; one entry per CDR3 protein. In the table there are over 550,000 distinct CDR3 sequences, about 25% of which are singletons. Sequenced sample: naive CD8+ T cells from blood, with Jurkat cell RNA spiked in. Subset described: FACS-sorted CD8+CD4-CCR7+CD45RA+ naive T cells. The receptors come from a human donor in good health. Some libraries in this study had Jurkat cell RNA spiked in.

There are many counts of this clonotype. The rearrangement joins TRBV5-1 to TRBJ1-5; D is uncertain. With 0 bases removed from V and 1 base from J, the gap between germline ends came to 14 bases. The CDR3 consists of 17 residues. CDR1 and CDR2 from the germline V gene are SGHRS and YFSETQ. The CDR3 loop is CASSLVEAGRSNQPQHF. The DNA for the CDR3 is TGCGCCAGCAGCTTGGTAGAGGCTGGGCGGAGCAATCAGCCCCAGCATTTT.

This clonotype was recorded at least ten times. The J gene is TRBJ2-7, the V gene TRBV6-5; 13 bases are shared with TRBD2. J lost 2 bases, V lost 3 bases, and 1 base had no gene match. Germline V gene data show CDR1 as MNHEY and CDR2 as SVGAGI. The CDR3 has 15 residues. The CDR3 DNA is TGTGCCAGCAGTTATGGACTAGCGGGAGCCTACGAGCAGTACTTC. This codes for CASSYGLAGAYEQYF.

V gene TRBV6-5 combines with J gene TRBJ2-2; 8 positions agree with TRBD2. This CDR3 region has 16 residues. Germline-derived CDR1 and CDR2 are MNHEY and SVGAGI. V lost 4 bases, J lost 6 bases, and 10 bases stayed unmatched. The CDR3 sequence: CASSFLRGRKAGELFF. In DNA form, the CDR3 reads TGTGCCAGCAGTTTTCTGCGCGGGAGGAAGGCCGGGGAGCTGTTTTTT.

J is TRBJ1-4 and V is TRBV7-8; TRBD1 might be the D (6 bases). Germline CDR1 is SGHVS and CDR2 is FQNEAQ. The CDR3 has 15 residues. The V end was cut by 5 bases, the J end by 8 bases, with 18 bases between. The CDR3 region is CASSPTGILYEKLFF. The CDR3 DNA reads TGTGCCAGCAGCCCAACAGGGATTTTATACGAAAAACTGTTTTTT. Using reference TRBV7-8 and TRBJ1-4 for the parts outside the CDR3, the full variable domain is GAGVSQSPRYKVAKRGQDVALRCDPISGHVSLFWYQQALGQGPEFLTYFQNEAQLDKSGLPSDRFFAERPEGSVSTLKIQRTQQEDSAVYLCASSPTGILYEKLFFGSGTQLSVL.

This clonotype was seen at least ten times. V is TRBV29-1 and J is TRBJ2-1, with TRBD1 identical over 9 bases. Germline V gene sequence: CDR1 SQVTM, CDR2 ANQGSEA. The CDR3 extends over 14 amino acids. With V trimmed by 2 bases and J by 12 bases, 11 bases remained unmatched. The CDR3 DNA sequence: TGCAGCGTTGAATCCGGGGACAGGGCTGCCGGGCAGTTCTTC. This sequence encodes CSVESGDRAAGQFF.